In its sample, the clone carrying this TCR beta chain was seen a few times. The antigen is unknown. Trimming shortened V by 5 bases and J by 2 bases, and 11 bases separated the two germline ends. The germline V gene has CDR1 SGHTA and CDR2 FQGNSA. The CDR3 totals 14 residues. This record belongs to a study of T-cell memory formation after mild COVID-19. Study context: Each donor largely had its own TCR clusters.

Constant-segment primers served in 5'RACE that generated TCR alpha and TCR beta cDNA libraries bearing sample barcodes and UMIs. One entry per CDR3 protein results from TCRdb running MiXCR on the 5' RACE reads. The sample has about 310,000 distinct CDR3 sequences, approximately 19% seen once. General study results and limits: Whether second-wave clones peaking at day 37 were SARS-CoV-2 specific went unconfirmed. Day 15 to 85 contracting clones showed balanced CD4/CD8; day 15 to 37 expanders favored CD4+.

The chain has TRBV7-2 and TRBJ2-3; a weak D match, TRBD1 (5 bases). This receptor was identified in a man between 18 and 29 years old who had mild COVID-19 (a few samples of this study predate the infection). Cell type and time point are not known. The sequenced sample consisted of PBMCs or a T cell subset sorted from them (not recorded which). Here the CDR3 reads CASSIATDTDTQYF. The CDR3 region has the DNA TGTGCCAGCAGCATCGCGACAGACACAGATACGCAGTATTTT. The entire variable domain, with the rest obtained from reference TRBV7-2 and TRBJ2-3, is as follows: GAGVSQSPSNKVTEKGKDVELRCDPISGHTALYWYRQSLGQGLEFLIYFQGNSAPDKSGLPSDRFSAERTGGSVSTLTIQRTQQEDSAVYLCASSIATDTDTQYFGPGTRLTVL.